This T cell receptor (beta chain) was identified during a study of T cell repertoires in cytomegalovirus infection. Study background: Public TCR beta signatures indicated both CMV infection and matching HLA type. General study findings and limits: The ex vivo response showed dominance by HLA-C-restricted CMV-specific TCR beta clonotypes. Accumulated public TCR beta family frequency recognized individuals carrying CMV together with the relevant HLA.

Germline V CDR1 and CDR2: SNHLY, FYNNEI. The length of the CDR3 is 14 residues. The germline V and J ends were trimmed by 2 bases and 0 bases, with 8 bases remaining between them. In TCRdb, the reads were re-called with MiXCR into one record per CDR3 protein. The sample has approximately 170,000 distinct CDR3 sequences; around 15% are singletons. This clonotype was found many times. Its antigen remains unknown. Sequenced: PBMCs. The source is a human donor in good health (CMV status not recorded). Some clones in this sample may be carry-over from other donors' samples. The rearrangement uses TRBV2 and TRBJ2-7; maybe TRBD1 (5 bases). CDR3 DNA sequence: TGTGCCAGCAGTGAAAGGGGCGGCTCCTACGAGCAGTACTTC. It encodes CASSERGGSYEQYF.